One sample yielded the 25 T cell receptor beta chains listed below, sequenced in a study of cytotoxic CD8 clonotypes in ibrutinib-treated CLL. Some clones are missing from TCRdb's copy, which holds only in-frame ones; the method was immunoSEQ multiplex PCR. Of 250,000 to 350,000 clones listed, approximately 79% are singletons. The source material was PBMCs, sampled at disease progression, from a patient treated with ibrutinib. These receptors originate from a human donor with chronic lymphocytic leukemia.

This clone was observed a handful of times. The V gene is TRBV4-3, the J gene TRBJ1-1; D gene unclear. CDR3 length: 14 amino acids. V lost 0 bases and J lost 1, with 6 bases in between. Germline CDR1 LGHNA, CDR2 YSLEER. The CDR3 protein is CASSQDRPNTEAFF. CDR3 coding DNA: TGCGCCAGCAGCCAAGATCGGCCGAACACTGAAGCTTTCTTT.

For the CDR3, the DNA is TGTGCCAGCAGCCAAAGGGACAGGGGACGAGAGACCCAGTACTTC. Amino acids: CASSQRDRGRETQYF. This rearrangement joins TRBV14 to TRBJ2-5; 10 bases fit TRBD1. The CDR3 contains 15 residues. The V gene end was trimmed by 2 bases and the J gene end by 4 bases; junction bases not matched to a gene: 4. CDR1 is SGHDN and CDR2 is FVKESK in the germline V gene.

This chain uses TRBV4-3 with TRBJ2-1; 13 bases are shared with TRBD2. The CDR3 spans 17 residues. V shed 2 bases and J 8 bases; nucleotides not matched to a gene: 9. Germline loops: CDR1 LGHNA, CDR2 YSLEER. The CDR3 DNA reads as TGCGCCAGCAGCCAAATGGGACTAGCGGGACCAGGGGATGAGCAGTTCTTC. It encodes CASSQMGLAGPGDEQFF.

This clone was seen more than once but under ten times. The CDR3 region has the DNA TGTGCCAGCAGTTTAGGTCTAGGGGACCAAGAGACCCAGTACTTC. This gives the protein CASSLGLGDQETQYF. The genes are TRBV27 and TRBJ2-5; D is perhaps TRBD1 (5 bases). CDR1 and CDR2 (germline): MNHEY, SMNVEV (reference sequence). The length of the CDR3 is 15 residues. The V end lost 2 bases, the J end lost 0 bases, and 10 bases lay between the germline ends.

This chain links TRBV2 with TRBJ2-6; the match to TRBD2 covers 9 bases. V shed 9 bases, J shed 0 bases, and the junction held 12 bases outside the gene matches. Germline V gene sequence: CDR1 SNHLY, CDR2 FYNNEI. The CDR3 is made up of 18 amino acids. This CDR3 is CARNTRTSASSGANVLTF. The CDR3, as DNA: TGTGCCAGAAATACGCGGACTAGCGCGAGCTCTGGGGCCAACGTCCTGACTTTC.

V usage is TRBV27 and J usage is TRBJ2-7; D ambiguous. The ends were cut back, 6 bases at V and 6 bases at J, with 12 bases in the middle. Germline V gene sequence: CDR1 MNHEY, CDR2 SMNVEV (reference sequence). The length of the CDR3 is 12 residues. CDR3 DNA sequence: TGTGCCAGCAGCCCTTTGGACGGCGAGCAGTACTTC. This translates into CASSPLDGEQYF.

The chain combines TRBV7-9 with TRBJ2-2; weak D call: TRBD1 (5 bases). The CDR3 covers 13 residues. The germline CDR1 and CDR2 sequences are SEHNR and FQNEAQ (reference sequence). The V and J ends lost 7 bases and 1 base respectively, with 7 bases between them. CDR3 protein: CASTGQNTGELFF. CDR3 DNA: TGTGCCAGCACCGGACAGAACACCGGGGAGCTGTTTTTT.

The chain recombines TRBV7-2 with TRBJ2-7, with 8 bases aligning to TRBD2. This CDR3 spans 13 amino acids. The germline V gene has CDR1 SGHTA and CDR2 FQGNSA. With V trimmed by 3 bases and J by 6 bases, 4 bases remained unmatched. For the CDR3, the DNA is TGTGCCAGCAGCTTGGGACTAGGCCCCGAGCAGTACTTC. Its protein product is CASSLGLGPEQYF.

About this clone: Other nucleotide sequences in the sample specify the same CDR3. This chain connects TRBV7-9 to TRBJ2-3, with 9 bases lining up with TRBD2. This CDR3 spans 15 amino acids. Germline CDR1 SEHNR, CDR2 FQNEAQ (reference sequence). Trimming cost V 3 bases and J 1 base; bases outside gene matches: 2. The CDR3 nucleotides are TGTGCCAGCAGCTTGGGCGGGGGGGGCACAGATACGCAGTATTTT. Amino acids: CASSLGGGGTDTQYF.

This clone was seen once. This chain connects TRBV18 to TRBJ2-7; possible D gene TRBD2, 7 bases. The V gene's germline CDR1 is KGHSH and CDR2 LQKENI. Deletions cut 3 bases from V and 6 bases from J, with 9 bases between. This CDR3 region has 12 residues. CDR3 DNA: TGTGCCAGCTCACCGGGGGGGCGCGAGCAGTACTTC. As protein: CASSPGGREQYF.

The chain employs TRBV4-1 and TRBJ1-3; 7 bases agree with TRBD1. CDR3 length: 15 amino acids. From germline, CDR1 is MGHRA and CDR2 YSYEKL. Germline trimming cut 3 bases from V and 4 bases from J; bases unmatched to any gene: 6. The CDR3 here is CASSQLLGQGNTIYF. CDR3 DNA: TGCGCCAGCAGCCAGCTACTGGGACAGGGAAACACCATATATTTT.

The chain employs TRBV5-6 and TRBJ2-7; 8 bases agree with TRBD2. Germline loops: CDR1 SGHDT, CDR2 YYEEEE. This CDR3 has 19 amino acids. After removal of 6 bases from V and 0 bases from J, the junction contained 20 bases not matched to a gene. The CDR3 sequence is CASKSSLAGSNLNSYEQYF. The CDR3 bases are TGTGCCAGCAAAAGCTCCCTAGCGGGCAGCAATTTAAACTCCTACGAGCAGTACTTC.

The chain employs TRBV2 and TRBJ2-2, with 7 nucleotides matching TRBD1. With 7 bases clipped from V and 2 bases from J, the junction kept 4 bases outside the gene matches. The length of the CDR3 is 14 residues. The V gene's germline CDR1 is SNHLY and CDR2 FYNNEI. CDR3 loop: CASKDRRNTGELFF. The DNA of the CDR3 is TGTGCCAGCAAGGACAGGCGTAACACCGGGGAGCTGTTTTTT.

V and J are TRBV5-1 and TRBJ2-3, with 9 bases aligning to TRBD2. With 0 bases clipped from V and 4 bases from J, the junction kept 6 bases outside the gene matches. CDR1 SGHRS and CDR2 YFSETQ come from the germline V gene. The CDR3 covers 16 residues. CDR3 DNA: TGCGCCAGCAGCTTGGAGCTAGCGGGACAAGCAGATACGCAGTATTTT. It encodes CASSLELAGQADTQYF.

This chain links TRBV2 with TRBJ2-7, with 9 positions matching TRBD2. J lost 6 bases, V lost 4 bases, and 13 bases had no gene match. The germline V gene has CDR1 SNHLY and CDR2 FYNNEI. The CDR3 is 16 residues long. The CDR3 DNA sequence: TGTGCCAGCAGTGGTTCGCTAGCGGGAATACCTACCGAGCAGTACTTC. This encodes CASSGSLAGIPTEQYF. The variable domain in full, completed from reference TRBV2 and TRBJ2-7, reads EPEVTQTPSHQVTQMGQEVILRCVPISNHLYFYWYRQILGQKVEFLVSFYNNEISEKSEIFDDQFSVERPDGSNFTLKIRSTKLEDSAMYFCASSGSLAGIPTEQYFGPGTRLTVT.

This rearrangement joins TRBV7-6 to TRBJ1-5, with D possibly TRBD1 on 5 matching bases. Trimming left V 2 bases short and J 3 bases short, with 8 bases between. The CDR3 length is 14 residues. Germline V gene lookup returns CDR1 SGHVS and CDR2 FNYEAQ. The CDR3 spells CASSLRGVNQPQHF. CDR3 bases: TGTGCCAGCAGCTTAAGAGGGGTCAATCAGCCCCAGCATTTT.

The chain joins TRBV6-1 to TRBJ2-7, with D maybe TRBD2 (6 bases). V was shortened by 6 bases and J by 1 base, with 10 bases between the two germline ends. The CDR3 sequence is 13 residues long. Germline V gene data show CDR1 as MNHNS and CDR2 as SASEGT. CDR3 nucleotides: TGTGCCAGCAGCACGGGGAGGTCCTACGAGCAGTACTTC. Protein sequence: CASSTGRSYEQYF.

The chain joins TRBV4-1 to TRBJ2-3; 9 nucleotides align to TRBD2. Germline CDR1 is MGHRA and CDR2 is YSYEKL. This CDR3 region has 16 residues. Unmatched junction bases numbered 7, after V lost 1 base and J lost 5 bases. This CDR3 is CASSQGPSGIEDTQYF. The CDR3 DNA follows: TGCGCCAGCAGCCAAGGGCCTAGCGGGATTGAAGATACGCAGTATTTT.

This sequence joins TRBV11-3 and TRBJ1-6; tentative D call: TRBD1 (5 bases). V was clipped by 1 base and J by 11 bases, with 6 bases between them. Per the germline V gene, CDR1 is SGHNT and CDR2 is YENEEA. The CDR3 contains 12 residues. CDR3 in DNA: TGTGCCAGCAGCTTAGCGGGACCACCCCTCCACTTT. Residues: CASSLAGPPLHF.

The genes are TRBV2 and TRBJ2-3; D uncertain. V lost 7 bases and J 1 base, leaving 12 bases between the germline ends. The germline V gene encodes CDR1 SNHLY and CDR2 FYNNEI. This CDR3 is built from 14 residues. This chain's CDR3 is CASKSGQGTDTQYF. The CDR3 coding sequence is TGTGCCAGCAAGTCGGGCCAAGGCACAGATACGCAGTATTTT.

The rearrangement uses TRBV9 and TRBJ2-5, with 9 positions matching TRBD2. The CDR3 has 13 amino acids. J was trimmed by 5 bases and V by 3 bases; bases with no gene match: 2. Germline CDR1 is SGDLS and CDR2 is YYNGEE. The DNA of the CDR3 is TGTGCCAGCAGCGAGGCGGGAGGGGAGACCCAGTACTTC. Its protein product is CASSEAGGETQYF.

This clone appeared a few times. The J gene is TRBJ1-2, the V gene TRBV15, with D tentatively TRBD1 (6 bases). V gave up 0 bases and J gave up 4 bases, with 9 bases separating them. Germline loops: CDR1 LNHNV, CDR2 YYDKDF (reference sequence). The CDR3 runs 14 residues. This CDR3 reads CATSREGTTYGYTF. The CDR3 DNA is TGTGCCACCAGCAGAGAAGGGACAACCTATGGCTACACCTTC.

The chain has TRBV4-1 and TRBJ2-7, with 11 bases identical to TRBD2. The CDR3 consists of 15 residues. Germline V lookup: CDR1 MGHRA, CDR2 YSYEKL. With 3 bases clipped from V and 2 bases from J, the junction kept 3 bases outside the gene matches. DNA of the CDR3: TGCGCCAGCAGCCACCTTAGCGGGAGGGCCTACGAGCAGTACTTC. This gives the protein CASSHLSGRAYEQYF.

V usage is TRBV6-5 and J usage is TRBJ1-1; D gene ambiguous. The CDR3 is 15 amino acids. The germline CDR1 and CDR2 sequences are MNHEY and SVGAGI. With 2 bases removed from V and 11 bases from J, the gap between germline ends came to 21 bases. CDR3 residues: CASSYTTRAQMIAFF. Written as DNA, the CDR3 is TGTGCCAGCAGTTACACTACTAGGGCCCAAATGATCGCTTTCTTT.

V and J are TRBV10-3 and TRBJ2-7; D is uncertain. This CDR3 is built from 15 residues. The ends were cut back, 3 bases at V and 5 bases at J, with 17 bases in the middle. In germline, CDR1 is ENHRY, CDR2 SYGVKD. The CDR3 spells CAISDNTGYLDEQYF. The CDR3 DNA is TGTGCCATCAGTGATAACACGGGCTACCTGGACGAGCAGTACTTC.